In this sample, the clone carrying this T cell receptor beta chain turned up a few times. Antigen unknown. Trimming stripped 0 bases from V and 6 bases from J, with 11 bases between. This CDR3 comprises 14 residues. CDR1 SNHLY and CDR2 FYNNEI come from the germline V gene. Deep was the level used in running the assay. Here immunoSEQ multiplex PCR was the method, and the copy in TCRdb shows in-frame clones only, minus some. The sample has more than 850,000 clones, roughly 74% seen once. The record originates from a study of shared clonotypes between healthy human individuals. Study results and caveats: Generation probabilities were higher for clonotypes shared across all four sorted-subset donors than for unshared ones.

Subsets obtained from CD4+ cells comprised CD45RA+ naive and CD45RA-negative memory cells. The sample comprised memory CD4+ T cells from PBMCs. As for subset: CD45RA-negative fraction. The sequence came from a man aged 18-30 years in good health. Some clones in this sample may be carry-over from other donors' samples. The chain joins TRBV2 to TRBJ1-2; D call uncertain. The CDR3 nucleotides read TGTGCCAGCAGTGAAGCGAGGGTTGGGGATGGCTACACCTTC. Translating it yields CASSEARVGDGYTF. The complete variable domain, with remaining parts taken from reference TRBV2 and TRBJ1-2, reads EPEVTQTPSHQVTQMGQEVILRCVPISNHLYFYWYRQILGQKVEFLVSFYNNEISEKSEIFDDQFSVERPDGSNFTLKIRSTKLEDSAMYFCASSEARVGDGYTFGSGTRLTVV.